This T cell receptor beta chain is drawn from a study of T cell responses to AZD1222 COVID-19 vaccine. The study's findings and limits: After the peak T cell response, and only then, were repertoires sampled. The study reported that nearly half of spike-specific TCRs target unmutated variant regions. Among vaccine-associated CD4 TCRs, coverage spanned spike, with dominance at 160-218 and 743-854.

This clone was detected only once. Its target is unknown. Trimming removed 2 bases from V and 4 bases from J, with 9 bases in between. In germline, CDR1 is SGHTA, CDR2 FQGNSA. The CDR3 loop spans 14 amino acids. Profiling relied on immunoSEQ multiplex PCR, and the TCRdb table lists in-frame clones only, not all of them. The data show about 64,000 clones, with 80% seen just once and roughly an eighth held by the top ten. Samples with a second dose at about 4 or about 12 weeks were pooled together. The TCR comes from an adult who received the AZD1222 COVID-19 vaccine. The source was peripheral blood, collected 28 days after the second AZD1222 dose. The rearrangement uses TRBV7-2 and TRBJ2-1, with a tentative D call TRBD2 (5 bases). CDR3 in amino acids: CASSLREGYNEQFF. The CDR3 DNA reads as TGTGCCAGCAGCTTAAGAGAGGGATACAATGAGCAGTTCTTC.